This T cell receptor beta chain was sequenced in a study of blood T cell repertoires in COVID-19. Study at large: Samples taken during acute and convalescent COVID-19 were collected in the United States, Italy and Spain. PBMCs, B-cell-depleted T cells, or T cells were the source of the cDNA or gDNA that made up the material.

The CDR3 adds up to 17 amino acids, both ends counted. The germline V gene encodes CDR1 SGHRS and CDR2 YFSETQ. Concerning this clone: No DNA is shown, since the ends of the CDR3 on it are uncertain; the CDR3 is the one TCRdb lists.

Methods used by the authors: Quantification of nucleated cells was approximated via reference gene primer amplification. Profiled with immunoSEQ multiplex PCR; TCRdb holds only in-frame clones, not every one. Clone size and V and J calls were adopted from that table, with D and trimming inferred from the DNA. This sample has hundreds of thousands of clones, with more than 75% found just once. Sample: peripheral blood. This chain joins TRBV5-1 and TRBJ1-3; the D call of TRBD1 is as the table states it, not checked on the DNA. The origin of this receptor is a man aged 55-75 years with acute or convalescent COVID-19. The CDR3 is CASSPGFGPGSGNTIYF.